This T cell receptor beta chain was captured in a study of CD8+CD57+ T cells in acquired aplastic anemia. As to this clonotype: Its specificity is unknown.

TCR beta VDJ and CDR3 profiles were obtained from a genomic DNA template. One entry per CDR3 protein results from TCRdb running MiXCR on the reads. The sample shows 260,000 or so distinct CDR3 sequences, approximately 45% of them seen only once. It was patients with CD8+CD57+ cell expansion by flow cytometry who were chosen for sequencing. Study-wide results and limits: The CD8+ Simpson's diversity of patients and controls was not significantly different.

The sample consisted of sorted CD4+, CD8+, or CD8+CD57+ T cells (not recorded which) from PBMCs. The source is a human donor with aplastic anemia.

CDR3 in amino acids: CSARDLTGGNQPQHF. DNA of the CDR3: TGCAGTGCTAGAGATCTGACAGGGGGCAATCAGCCCCAGCATTTT. The gene calls are TRBV20-1 and TRBJ1-5, with TRBD1 identical over 8 bases. V shed 0 bases and J 2 bases; nucleotides not matched to a gene: 3. The CDR3 is 15 amino acids. Germline V gene sequence: CDR1 DFQATT, CDR2 SNEGSKA (reference sequence).